Each of the 9 T cell receptor beta chains below was sequenced from the same sample in a study of cytomegalovirus exposure and HLA in healthy donors. Assay used: immunoSEQ multiplex PCR; TCRdb lists only in-frame clones, some missing. The sample includes 300,000 or so clones, 70% to 90% seen only once; the top ten take 0.9% to 1%. Sequences were obtained from PBMCs. Every receptor here comes from a man aged 25-45 years in good health and CMV-seronegative.

Comments on this clone: The same CDR3 can be traced to other DNA sequences in this sample. This rearrangement joins TRBV4-3 to TRBJ2-7; 15 bases agree with TRBD2. This CDR3 is 16 amino acids long. V shed 4 bases and J 5 bases; nucleotides not matched to a gene: 6. The germline V gene encodes CDR1 LGHNA and CDR2 YSLEER. The CDR3 is CASSPRTSGGVNEQYF. The DNA of the CDR3 is TGCGCCAGCAGCCCCCGGACTAGCGGGGGGGTTAACGAGCAGTACTTC.

This chain uses TRBV19 with TRBJ2-7; possibly TRBD1 for D (6 bases). Trimming removed 5 bases from V and 0 bases from J, with 17 bases in between. In germline, CDR1 is LNHDA, CDR2 SQIVND (reference sequence). The CDR3 loop spans 16 amino acids. CDR3 loop: CASSALQGPYSYEQYF. Here the CDR3 DNA reads TGTGCCAGTAGTGCACTCCAGGGGCCCTACTCCTACGAGCAGTACTTC.

The sample holds a few counts of this clone. The J gene is TRBJ1-2, the V gene TRBV4-1; D remains ambiguous. The V and J ends lost 6 bases and 8 bases respectively, with 10 bases between them. CDR1 is MGHRA and CDR2 is YSYEKL in the germline V gene. The CDR3 is made up of 11 amino acids. The CDR3 nucleotides read TGCGCCAGCAGTCTGGGAGGCGGCTACACCTTC. Translating gives CASSLGGGYTF.

The chain recombines TRBV5-5 with TRBJ2-7; 7 positions agree with TRBD1. CDR1 is SGHKS and CDR2 is YYEKEE in the germline V gene (reference sequence). CDR3 length: 15 amino acids. V trimming: 5 bases; J trimming: 3 bases; junction bases outside the gene matches: 11. CDR3 bases: TGTGCCAGCAGGCTGTTGACAGGGTTGATCTACGAGCAGTACTTC. It is translated as CASRLLTGLIYEQYF.

V gene TRBV6-5 combines with J gene TRBJ1-1; 9 bases line up with TRBD1. CDR1 MNHEY and CDR2 SVGAGI come from the germline V gene. J lost 11 bases, V lost 5 bases, and 15 bases had no gene match. The CDR3 extends over 15 amino acids. This CDR3 reads CASSNPGTGYSPAFF. The CDR3 DNA follows: TGTGCCAGCAGTAACCCCGGGACAGGGTATTCGCCGGCTTTCTTT.

This chain connects TRBV2 to TRBJ2-3; 9 bases fit TRBD1. The CDR3 has 15 amino acids. The V gene's germline CDR1 is SNHLY and CDR2 FYNNEI. The junction had 5 bases not matched to a gene; V was cut back by 5 bases and J by 2 bases. As DNA, the CDR3 is TGTGCCAGCAGTAACAGGGGGCTGAACACAGATACGCAGTATTTT. The encoded protein is CASSNRGLNTDTQYF.

The chain combines TRBV11-2 with TRBJ1-1; tentative D call: TRBD1 (6 bases). Trimming took 0 bases from V and 5 from J, leaving 16 bases between them. In germline, CDR1 is SGHAT, CDR2 FQNNGV. CDR3 size: 16 residues. The CDR3 DNA follows: TGTGCCAGCAGCTTAGATTTCGGGGGGCAAGGGACTGAAGCTTTCTTT. This sequence encodes CASSLDFGGQGTEAFF.

The table lists this clone with a few counts. The rearrangement links TRBV19 to TRBJ1-2; D ambiguous. The V and J ends lost 0 bases and 8 bases respectively, with 10 bases between them. CDR1 and CDR2 (germline): LNHDA, SQIVND (reference sequence). The CDR3 is 13 residues long. The CDR3 bases are TGTGCCAGTAGTATAGATCTGGAGGGAGGCTACACCTTC. Protein sequence: CASSIDLEGGYTF.

The CDR3 sequence is CASTILAQETQYF. The DNA for the CDR3 is TGTGCCAGTACGATACTAGCCCAAGAGACCCAGTACTTC. V usage is TRBV11-2 and J usage is TRBJ2-5; perhaps TRBD2 as D (6 bases). Deletions cut 9 bases from V and 1 base from J, with 12 bases between. Per the germline V gene, CDR1 is SGHAT and CDR2 is FQNNGV. CDR3 length equals 13 residues.